Shown below are 9 T cell receptor beta chains from a single sample sequenced in a study of blood T cells in healthy people across ages. It was with a sample-barcoded 5' primer and a J-beta primer mix that a second PCR of about 6 to 11 cycles was run. MiXCR was run by TCRdb on the 5' RACE reads, yielding one entry per CDR3 protein. The table has some 1.8 million distinct CDR3 sequences, approximately 39% seen once. The sequenced sample was blood. The receptors stem from a human donor in good health.

The chain recombines TRBV7-3 with TRBJ2-5, with D possibly matching TRBD1 (5 bases). The germline V and J ends were trimmed by 1 base and 5 bases, with 11 bases remaining between them. CDR3 size: 14 residues. Germline loops: CDR1 SGHTA, CDR2 FQGTGA. The CDR3 region is CASSLNGRVETQYF. The CDR3, as DNA: TGTGCCAGCAGCTTAAACGGCAGGGTGGAGACCCAGTACTTC.

This clonotype was picked up a small number of times. The chain links TRBV12-3 or TRBV12-4 to TRBJ2-3, with 11 bases aligning to TRBD2. There are 18 residues in the CDR3. The ends lost 3 bases at V and 0 bases at J; junction bases unmatched: 8. CDR3 DNA sequence: TGTGCCAGCAGTTTTCAAACTAGCGGGGGTCCAAGCACAGATACGCAGTATTTT. Translated, it gives CASSFQTSGGPSTDTQYF.

This chain connects TRBV7-2 to TRBJ2-1; 8 bases are a match to TRBD2. After removal of 4 bases from V and 2 bases from J, the junction contained 7 bases not matched to a gene. Germline V gene data show CDR1 as SGHTA and CDR2 as FQGNSA. The CDR3 contains 16 residues. The CDR3 is CASSSGGTAAYNEQFF. The DNA for the CDR3 is TGTGCCAGCAGCTCGGGGGGGACGGCCGCCTACAATGAGCAGTTCTTC.

This clonotype was seen only a few times. The chain carries TRBV5-5 and TRBJ1-4, with TRBD1 as a possible D gene (6 bases). Deletions cut 3 bases from V and 3 bases from J, with 21 bases between. Germline lookup yields CDR1 SGHKS and CDR2 YYEKEE (reference sequence). The CDR3 loop spans 18 amino acids. The CDR3 bases are TGTGCCAGCAGCTCAAACCTCAGGGGAGATGGGGCTAATGAAAAACTGTTTTTT. Translation: CASSSNLRGDGANEKLFF.

CDR3 in amino acids: CASSSLPDDEAFF. CDR3 coding DNA: TGTGCCAGCAGCTCGCTACCTGACGATGAAGCTTTCTTT. The chain recombines TRBV25-1 with TRBJ1-1; D is undetermined. Germline-derived CDR1 and CDR2 are MGHDK and SYGVNS. The length of the CDR3 is 13 residues. V lost 6 bases, J lost 7 bases, and 15 bases lay in between.

This clonotype turned up a few times. The rearrangement links TRBV4-3 to TRBJ2-3; D remains ambiguous. Trimming shortened V by 0 bases and J by 6 bases, and 7 bases separated the two germline ends. The CDR3 consists of 13 residues. Germline CDR1 LGHNA, CDR2 YSLEER. The CDR3 bases are TGCGCCAGCAGCCAAGAGGCCCGGGATACGCAGTATTTT. It is translated as CASSQEARDTQYF.

CDR3 sequence reads: CASSLYGDLENIQFF. CDR3 nucleotides: TGTGCCAGCAGCTTATACGGGGACCTTGAAAACATTCAGTTCTTC. The chain has TRBV7-2 and TRBJ2-1; D is perhaps TRBD1 or TRBD2 (5 bases each). The CDR3 is 15 amino acids. The V end lost 2 bases, the J end lost 13 bases, and 21 bases lay between the germline ends. In germline, CDR1 is SGHTA, CDR2 FQGNSA.

The rearrangement links TRBV12-3 or TRBV12-4 to TRBJ2-6; TRBD1 might be the D (5 bases). With 6 bases removed from V and 5 bases from J, the gap between germline ends came to 14 bases. The CDR3 sequence is 15 residues long. Here the CDR3 DNA reads TGTGCCAGCAGCACCAGACAGAGCTGGGCCAACGTCCTGACTTTC. This encodes CASSTRQSWANVLTF.

The gene calls are TRBV6-1 and TRBJ1-1, with no clear D. Germline V gene sequence: CDR1 MNHNS, CDR2 SASEGT. Trimming took 7 bases from V and 1 from J, leaving 13 bases between them. The CDR3 is 14 residues long. In nucleotides, the CDR3 is TGTGCCAGCACCCGGACGGACTGGAACACTGAAGCTTTCTTT. It translates to CASTRTDWNTEAFF.